The present entry profiles one T cell receptor (beta chain) with its context. The antigen is unknown. The data were taken from a study of monozygotic twins with cystic fibrosis. Some clones are missing from TCRdb's copy, which holds only in-frame ones; the method was immunoSEQ multiplex PCR. This sample has about 39,000 clones; about 89% occur once, and the top ten carry about 0.2%. Study-level results: Low clonality (median 0.0095) suggested a mostly naive repertoire.

Germline V gene sequence: CDR1 SEHNR, CDR2 FQNEAQ (reference sequence). Trimming pared 5 bases from V and 1 base from J, leaving 12 bases between. The CDR3 is made up of 14 amino acids. The gene calls are TRBV7-9 and TRBJ2-7; D is possibly TRBD1 (6 bases). The clonotype was recovered from a boy aged 2 to 9 with cystic fibrosis. Sequencing used blood. CDR3 residues: CASSDRDTSYEQYF. The CDR3 DNA follows: TGTGCCAGCAGCGACCGGGACACGTCCTACGAGCAGTACTTC. Drawing the rest from reference TRBV7-9 and TRBJ2-7, the complete variable domain is DTGVSQNPRHKITKRGQNVTFRCDPISEHNRLYWYRQTLGQGPEFLTYFQNEAQLEKSRLLSDRFSAERPKGSFSTLEIQRTEQGDSAMYLCASSDRDTSYEQYFGPGTRLTVT.